The rows below give T cell receptor beta chains drawn from one sample of a study of radiation and T cells in renal cell carcinoma. TCRdb's table, derived via immunoSEQ multiplex PCR, lists solely in-frame clones and lacks some. The sample comprises approximately 90,000 clones, 75% to 90% of which are singletons, and less than 10% rests with the top ten. The sample here was blood, taken from a patient whose treatment included radiotherapy and nephrectomy. The receptors derive from a man aged 50 to 59 with renal cell carcinoma. Both conserved end residues are part of each CDR3. Fields, in order: CDR3 protein, CDR3 DNA, clone size, V gene, J gene, D gene. The D gene is left open where the match is weak. Size is omitted from some rows. Given values are once, few, many or a class for expanded clones.

CASSGDRGEYGYTF	TGTGCCAGCAGTGGTGACAGGGGGGAGTATGGCTACACCTTC	-	TRBV2	TRBJ1-2	TRBD1
CASSFDRVGPQHF	TGTGCCAGCAGTTTTGACCGTGTAGGGCCCCAGCATTTT	-	TRBV27	TRBJ1-5	-
CASSRQGGANQPQHF	TGTGCCAGCAGCCGACAGGGAGGAGCCAATCAGCCCCAGCATTTT	-	TRBV2	TRBJ1-5	TRBD1
CASSFPSGRAKNEQFF	TGTGCCAGCAGCTTTCCTAGCGGGAGGGCAAAAAATGAGCAGTTCTTC	-	TRBV5-6	TRBJ2-1	TRBD2
CASSASGVLDTQYF	TGCGCCAGCAGCGCTAGCGGAGTGCTTGATACGCAGTATTTT	-	TRBV10-1	TRBJ2-3	TRBD2
CASSVGAREQYF	TGTGCCAGCAGTGTTGGGGCCCGAGAGCAGTACTTC	-	TRBV2	TRBJ2-5	-
CASSSRGGLILSANYGYTF	TGTGCCAGCAGCTCCAGGGGGGGGCTGATCCTTTCAGCTAACTATGGCTACACCTTC	-	TRBV7-2	TRBJ1-2	TRBD1
CASSPRQGQGALDGYTF	TGTGCCAGCTCACCACGACAAGGACAGGGGGCGCTGGATGGCTACACCTTC	-	TRBV18	TRBJ1-2	TRBD1
CASSLNTGINYGYTF	TGTGCCAGCAGCCTGAATACAGGGATTAACTATGGCTACACCTTC	-	TRBV7-8	TRBJ1-2	-
CAWSVVTGELFF	TGTGCCTGGAGTGTGGTCACCGGGGAGCTGTTTTTT	-	TRBV30	TRBJ2-2	-
CASSLALQGSYGYTF	TGTGCCAGCAGCTTAGCCCTACAGGGTTCCTATGGCTACACCTTC	-	TRBV7-2	TRBJ1-2	-
CASSLRSGNEQFF	TGTGCCAGCAGCTTAAGATCAGGGAACGAGCAGTTCTTC	-	TRBV7-9	TRBJ2-1	-
CASSFVGEKLFF	TGCGCCAGCAGCTTCGTTGGCGAAAAACTGTTTTTT	-	TRBV5-1	TRBJ1-4	-
CASSEGGSGNTIYF	TGTGCCAGCAGTGAAGGAGGTTCTGGAAACACCATATATTTT	-	TRBV2	TRBJ1-3	-
CSVWDRGFDYGYTF	TGCAGCGTTTGGGACAGGGGGTTTGACTATGGCTACACCTTC	-	TRBV29-1	TRBJ1-2	TRBD1
CASSLWVTETQYF	TGTGCCAGCAGCTTATGGGTAACCGAGACCCAGTACTTC	-	TRBV5-6	TRBJ2-5	-
CASTDFGSGNTIYF	TGTGCCAGCACGGACTTCGGGTCTGGAAACACCATATATTTT	-	TRBV6-5	TRBJ1-3	-
CASSPGWESEAFF	TGTGCCAGTAGTCCAGGCTGGGAATCTGAAGCTTTCTTT	few	TRBV19	TRBJ1-1	-
CASSPGTGGLEQFF	TGTGCCAGCAGCCCCGGGACAGGGGGCCTTGAGCAGTTCTTC	-	TRBV9	TRBJ2-1	TRBD1
CASSQTATYEQYF	TGTGCCAGCAGTCAGACAGCCACCTACGAGCAGTACTTC	-	TRBV2	TRBJ2-7	-
CATSRGPDGNYGYTF	TGTGCCACCAGCAGAGGACCGGACGGGAACTATGGCTACACCTTC	-	TRBV15	TRBJ1-2	-
CASSLVGYTEAFF	TGTGCCAGCAGCTTGGTAGGGTACACTGAAGCTTTCTTT	few	TRBV5-5	TRBJ1-1	-
CAISESKGNQETQYF	TGTGCCATCAGTGAGTCGAAAGGAAACCAAGAGACCCAGTACTTC	once	TRBV10-3	TRBJ2-5	-
CASSVTGDVRNTEAFF	TGTGCCAGCAGCGTAACAGGGGACGTAAGGAACACTGAAGCTTTCTTT	-	TRBV9	TRBJ1-1	TRBD1
CASNMRTGGDEQFF	TGTGCCAGCAACATGCGGACAGGGGGCGATGAGCAGTTCTTC	-	TRBV27	TRBJ2-1	TRBD1
CASSPGAGTYGYTF	TGTGCCAGCAGCCCGGGCGCGGGAACCTATGGCTACACCTTC	-	TRBV7-2	TRBJ1-2	-
CATSRDLHNEQFF	TGTGCCACCAGCAGAGATCTACACAATGAGCAGTTCTTC	-	TRBV15	TRBJ2-1	-
CASKYSNEQFF	TGTGCCAGCAAATATAGCAATGAGCAGTTCTTC	once	TRBV2	TRBJ2-1	-
CASSLTGVGNTIYF	TGCGCCAGCAGCTTAACAGGGGTTGGAAACACCATATATTTT	-	TRBV5-1	TRBJ1-3	TRBD1
CASSPRQGNGYTF	TGTGCCAGCAGTCCCCGACAGGGGAATGGCTACACCTTC	few	TRBV27	TRBJ1-2	TRBD1
CASSLEAQRNEQFF	TGTGCCAGCAGCTTAGAGGCACAGCGCAATGAGCAGTTCTTC	-	TRBV7-9	TRBJ2-1	-
CASSLGPEAFF	TGCGCCAGCAGCTTGGGACCTGAAGCTTTCTTT	-	TRBV5-1	TRBJ1-1	-
CSVEGRNAYGAFF	TGCAGCGTTGAAGGAAGGAACGCGTATGGGGCTTTCTTT	few	TRBV29-1	TRBJ1-1	-
CASSLSRQFEQYF	TGTGCCAGCAGCCTATCCCGCCAGTTTGAGCAGTACTTC	few	TRBV6-6	TRBJ2-7	-
CASSWGSGSKFNEQFF	TGCGCCAGCAGTTGGGGTAGCGGGAGTAAATTCAATGAGCAGTTCTTC	-	TRBV5-1	TRBJ2-1	TRBD2
CASSGSPGRNGYTF	TGTGCCAGCAGTGGATCGCCAGGAAGGAATGGCTACACCTTC	-	TRBV25-1	TRBJ1-2	-
CASRGPQGAGSPLHF	TGTGCCAGCAGGGGCCCACAGGGGGCGGGTTCACCCCTCCACTTT	-	TRBV6-5	TRBJ1-6	TRBD1
CASSDSHILWATNEKLFF	TGTGCCAGCAGTGACTCTCATATTTTATGGGCAACTAATGAAAAACTGTTTTTT	-	TRBV6-4	TRBJ1-4	-
CASSEGRPNYGYTF	TGTGCCAGCAGTGAAGGTCGGCCAAACTATGGCTACACCTTC	-	TRBV2	TRBJ1-2	-
CASSDNGPGRGEAFF	TGCGCCAGCAGTGACAACGGACCTGGACGGGGTGAAGCTTTCTTT	-	TRBV10-1	TRBJ1-1	-
CASSPVPRTGELFF	TGTGCCAGCAGCCCTGTTCCTCGGACCGGGGAGCTGTTTTTT	-	TRBV7-9	TRBJ2-2	-
CVSSLEGSEAFF	TGTGTCAGCAGCTTAGAGGGAAGTGAAGCTTTCTTT	-	TRBV7-9	TRBJ1-1	-
CASSAGQVFGYTF	TGTGCCAGCAGTGCCGGACAGGTATTTGGCTACACCTTC	-	TRBV6-1	TRBJ1-2	TRBD1
CASSTQGISGNTIYF	TGTGCCAGCAGTACACAGGGGATCTCGGGAAACACCATATATTTT	-	TRBV6-1	TRBJ1-3	TRBD1
CASSEPTVYNEQFF	TGTGCCAGCAGTGAACCGACAGTTTACAATGAGCAGTTCTTC	many	TRBV2	TRBJ2-1	-
CASSLTAFMGTEAFF	TGTGCCAGCAGCTTGACCGCCTTTATGGGCACTGAAGCTTTCTTT	-	TRBV7-2	TRBJ1-1	-
CASSVYSGTGELFF	TGCGCCAGCAGTGTATATTCGGGGACCGGGGAGCTGTTTTTT	-	TRBV10-2	TRBJ2-2	-
CASSFTARETQYF	TGTGCCAGCAGTTTTACCGCCAGGGAGACCCAGTACTTC	once	TRBV28	TRBJ2-5	-
CASSQGNYGYTF	TGTGCCAGTAGTCAGGGGAACTATGGCTACACCTTC	-	TRBV6-1	TRBJ1-2	-